This entry describes one TCR beta chain. The target antigen is unknown. This sample was included in a study of cytomegalovirus exposure and HLA in healthy donors. Study-wide points: According to an earlier analysis, most TCR beta V segments yielded productive rearrangements about 87% or about 30% of the time. The study recorded about 160 TCR beta chains that were cytomegalovirus-associated.

The PCR employed 60 Vbeta primers together with 13 Jbeta primers. TCRdb's table, derived via immunoSEQ multiplex PCR, lists solely in-frame clones and lacks some. The sample yields some 150,000 clones, 9.7% seen once. The germline gives CDR1 SEHNR, CDR2 FQNEAQ (reference sequence). V shed 6 bases, J shed 4 bases, and the junction held 18 bases outside the gene matches. The CDR3 length is 18 residues. The chain is built from TRBV7-9 and TRBJ1-2, with 9 bases fitting TRBD1. This clonotype was sampled from a man aged 50-59 years in good health and CMV-seronegative. Sequences were obtained from PBMCs. Written as DNA, the CDR3 is TGTGCCAGCAGTTTTACCGGGACAGGGATAATCAACCCCTATGGCTACACCTTC. As protein: CASSFTGTGIINPYGYTF.